The 17 T cell receptor beta chains below come from one sample, sequenced in a study of CD8 T cells in ankylosing spondylitis. TCRdb fed the 5' RACE reads into MiXCR, producing one record per CDR3 protein. Of 100,000 to 150,000 distinct CDR3 sequences listed, about a sixth are singletons. Their recognized antigens are unknown. Findings and caveats of the study: Ankylosing spondylitis blood seemed to carry a telltale TCR beta motif made of fewer than 10 highly homologous variants.

Sequences were obtained from blood, either unsorted or a sorted T cell fraction (not recorded which). The receptors derive from a male donor with ankylosing spondylitis.

J is TRBJ2-7 and V is TRBV7-9; 8 positions match TRBD1. Germline-derived CDR1 and CDR2 are SEHNR and FQNEAQ (reference sequence). There are 15 residues in the CDR3. J lost 4 bases, V lost 4 bases, and 9 bases had no gene match. The CDR3 loop reads CASSSAVDREYEQYF. Here the CDR3 DNA reads TGTGCCAGCAGCTCAGCGGTGGACAGGGAATACGAGCAGTACTTC.

V and J are TRBV20-1 and TRBJ2-1, with 9 positions matching TRBD2. The germline V gene encodes CDR1 DFQATT and CDR2 SNEGSKA (reference sequence). CDR3 length equals 15 residues. Germline trimming cut 3 bases from V and 3 bases from J; bases unmatched to any gene: 6. In nucleotides, the CDR3 is TGCAGTGCTAGGTCGCGGGAGGGCCGCTACAATGAGCAGTTCTTC. This encodes CSARSREGRYNEQFF.

This rearrangement joins TRBV2 to TRBJ1-3; D not certain. The V gene's germline CDR1 is SNHLY and CDR2 FYNNEI. CDR3 length: 12 amino acids. With 7 bases removed from V and 0 bases from J, the gap between germline ends came to 4 bases. Written as DNA, the CDR3 is TGTGCCAGCACCATCTCTGGAAACACCATATATTTT. Amino acid sequence: CASTISGNTIYF.

This clonotype was observed a few times. The chain uses TRBV2 and TRBJ1-1, with 9 bases that match TRBD1. V gave up 6 bases and J gave up 1 base; unmatched junction bases: 3. Germline lookup yields CDR1 SNHLY and CDR2 FYNNEI. The length of the CDR3 is 14 residues. The CDR3: CASRNRGQNTEAFF. For the CDR3, the DNA is TGTGCCAGCAGAAACAGGGGGCAGAACACTGAAGCTTTCTTT.

This chain connects TRBV28 to TRBJ1-1; no firm D call. The CDR3 has 13 residues. The V end lost 2 bases, the J end lost 3 bases, and 7 bases lay between the germline ends. The germline gives CDR1 MDHEN, CDR2 SYDVKM. CDR3 amino acids: CASSLSRYTEAFF. The DNA of the CDR3 is TGTGCCAGCAGTTTAAGTAGGTACACTGAAGCTTTCTTT.

The genes are TRBV27 and TRBJ1-2; 9 bases are shared with TRBD1. The CDR3 consists of 16 residues. From germline, CDR1 is MNHEY and CDR2 SMNVEV (reference sequence). V dropped 4 bases and J dropped 4; count of bases not matched to a gene: 10. The CDR3 DNA follows: TGTGCCAGCAGTTACGGATGGGACAGGGAAGTCTATGGCTACACCTTC. Protein sequence: CASSYGWDREVYGYTF.

This clonotype has more than one count but fewer than ten. The V and J genes are TRBV28 and TRBJ2-5; D unresolved. V dropped 3 bases and J dropped 4 bases, with 3 bases sitting between them. The germline CDR1 and CDR2 sequences are MDHEN and SYDVKM. The CDR3 has 11 amino acids. The CDR3 sequence: CASSFIETQYF. CDR3 coding DNA: TGTGCCAGCAGTTTCATAGAGACCCAGTACTTC.

This clonotype occurred a few times. This chain connects TRBV6-1 to TRBJ2-6; D not resolved. The V end was cut by 1 base, the J end by 1 base, with 5 bases between. Per the germline V gene, CDR1 is MNHNS and CDR2 is SASEGT. The CDR3 is made up of 15 amino acids. CDR3 region: CASSEDLSGANVLTF. The CDR3 coding sequence is TGTGCCAGCAGTGAAGATTTATCTGGGGCCAACGTCCTGACTTTC.

Only a few counts were recorded for this clonotype. The chain couples TRBV4-1 to TRBJ2-7; D gene uncertain. From germline, CDR1 is MGHRA and CDR2 YSYEKL. The CDR3 contains 13 residues. Trimming removed 1 base from V and 5 bases from J, with 9 bases in between. The CDR3 DNA follows: TGCGCCAGCAGCCAAGGAACCCGGGACGAGCAGTACTTC. Protein sequence: CASSQGTRDEQYF.

The chain links TRBV12-3 or TRBV12-4 to TRBJ2-7; D is ambiguous. V was pared by 6 bases and J by 3 bases, with 12 bases between. This CDR3 is built from 13 residues. The CDR3 sequence is CASSPYGIYEQYF. As DNA, the CDR3 is TGTGCCAGCAGCCCATATGGTATCTACGAGCAGTACTTC.

This clonotype was found a few times. J is TRBJ2-7 and V is TRBV11-2; D unresolved. Per germline, CDR1 SGHAT and CDR2 FQNNGV. CDR3 size: 13 residues. The V gene lost 4 bases and the J gene lost 2 bases, with 9 bases spanning the gap. The CDR3 nucleotides read TGTGCCAGCAGCTCCACGACTGCCTACGAGCAGTACTTC. Residues: CASSSTTAYEQYF.

The rearrangement joins TRBV7-2 to TRBJ2-7; 10 positions agree with TRBD1. CDR1 is SGHTA, CDR2 FQGNSA, per germline. V shed 2 bases and J 3 bases; nucleotides not matched to a gene: 10. The CDR3 sequence is 17 residues long. The CDR3 sequence: CASSLWNLGQGIYEQYF. CDR3 sequence (DNA): TGTGCCAGCAGCTTATGGAACTTGGGACAGGGGATCTACGAGCAGTACTTC.

This clonotype was seen only a few times. The CDR3 DNA follows: TGTGCCAGCAGCCCATCGCTGAGGAATGAGCAGTTCTTC. Its translation is CASSPSLRNEQFF. This rearrangement joins TRBV7-9 to TRBJ2-1, with unresolved D. V lost 5 bases and J 7 bases, leaving 12 bases between the germline ends. Germline CDR1 SEHNR, CDR2 FQNEAQ (reference sequence). The CDR3 is 13 amino acids.

This chain connects TRBV27 to TRBJ2-7; D might be TRBD2 (6 bases). The CDR3 runs 13 residues. Trimming shortened V by 4 bases and J by 4 bases, and 11 bases separated the two germline ends. CDR1 and CDR2 from the germline V gene are MNHEY and SMNVEV (reference sequence). As DNA, the CDR3 is TGTGCCAGCAGTTGGAGGGGCGGGTACGAGCAGTACTTC. Translation: CASSWRGGYEQYF.

The chain uses TRBV10-2 and TRBJ1-5; weak D call: TRBD1 (6 bases). The CDR3 runs to 15 residues. Trimming left V 7 bases short and J 0 bases short, with 13 bases between. In germline, CDR1 is WSHSY, CDR2 SAAADI. The CDR3 region has the DNA TGCGCCAGCAAACCGACAGGCCCTAGCAATCAGCCCCAGCATTTT. This encodes CASKPTGPSNQPQHF.

This clonotype appeared a few times. The rearrangement links TRBV4-1 to TRBJ2-1, with no clear D. CDR1 MGHRA and CDR2 YSYEKL come from the germline V gene. V was trimmed by 4 bases and J by 7 bases, leaving 11 bases between them. The CDR3 is 13 amino acids. The CDR3 DNA sequence: TGCGCCAGCAGCCCCTCCTCCTGGAATGAGCAGTTCTTC. Translated, it gives CASSPSSWNEQFF.

The J gene is TRBJ1-4, the V gene TRBV28; the D gene is possibly TRBD1 (6 bases). CDR3 length: 16 residues. Germline lookup yields CDR1 MDHEN and CDR2 SYDVKM. Trimming removed 5 bases at V and 4 bases at J, with 17 bases between. As DNA, the CDR3 is TGTGCCAGCAGTCGAGCCGGGGGCTCGTATAATGAAAAACTGTTTTTT. It is translated as CASSRAGGSYNEKLFF.